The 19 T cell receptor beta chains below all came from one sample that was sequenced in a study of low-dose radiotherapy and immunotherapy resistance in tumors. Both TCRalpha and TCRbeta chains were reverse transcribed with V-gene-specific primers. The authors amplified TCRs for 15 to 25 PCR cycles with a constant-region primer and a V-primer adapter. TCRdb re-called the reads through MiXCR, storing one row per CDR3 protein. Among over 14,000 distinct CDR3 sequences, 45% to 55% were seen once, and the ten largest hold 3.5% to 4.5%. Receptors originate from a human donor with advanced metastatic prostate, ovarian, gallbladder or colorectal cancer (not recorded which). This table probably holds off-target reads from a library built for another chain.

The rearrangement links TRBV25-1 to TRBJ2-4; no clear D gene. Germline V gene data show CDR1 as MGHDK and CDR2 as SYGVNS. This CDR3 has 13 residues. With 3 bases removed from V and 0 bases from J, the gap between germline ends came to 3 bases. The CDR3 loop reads CASSDLAKNIQYF. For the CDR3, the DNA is TGTGCCAGCAGTGACTTAGCCAAAAACATTCAGTACTTC.

The CDR3 DNA reads as TGTGCCAGCCGAGAAAATGAGCAGTTCTTC. Translated: CASRENEQFF. V usage is TRBV2 and J usage is TRBJ2-1; no clear D. Trimming shortened V by 8 bases and J by 7 bases, and 6 bases separated the two germline ends. CDR3 length equals 10 residues. Germline V gene lookup returns CDR1 SNHLY and CDR2 FYNNEI.

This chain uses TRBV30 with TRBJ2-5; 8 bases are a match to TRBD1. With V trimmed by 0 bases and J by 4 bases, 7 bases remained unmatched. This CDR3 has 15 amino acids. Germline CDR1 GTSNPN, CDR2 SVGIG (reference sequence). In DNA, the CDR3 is TGTGCCTGGAGTGTAGGGGGAACAGGGGGAGAGACCCAGTACTTC. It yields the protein CAWSVGGTGGETQYF.

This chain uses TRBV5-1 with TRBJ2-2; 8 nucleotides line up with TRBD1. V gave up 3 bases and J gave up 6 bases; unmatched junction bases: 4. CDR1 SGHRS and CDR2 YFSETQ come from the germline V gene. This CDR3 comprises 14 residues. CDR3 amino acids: CASSSLQGAGELFF. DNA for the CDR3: TGCGCCAGCAGCTCTCTACAGGGGGCCGGGGAGCTGTTTTTT.

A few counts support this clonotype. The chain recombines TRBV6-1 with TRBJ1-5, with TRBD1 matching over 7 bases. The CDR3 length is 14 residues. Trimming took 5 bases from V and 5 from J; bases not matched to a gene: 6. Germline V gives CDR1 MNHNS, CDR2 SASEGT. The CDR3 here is CASSPSTGYQPQHF. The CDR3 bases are TGTGCCAGCAGTCCGTCGACAGGGTATCAGCCCCAGCATTTT.

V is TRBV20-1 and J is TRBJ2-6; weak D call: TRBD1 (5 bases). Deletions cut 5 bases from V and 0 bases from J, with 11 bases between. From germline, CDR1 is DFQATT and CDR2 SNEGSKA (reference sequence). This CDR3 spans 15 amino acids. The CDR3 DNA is TGCAGTGCTTCCCGACAGTCCTCTGGGGCCAACGTCCTGACTTTC. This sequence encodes CSASRQSSGANVLTF.

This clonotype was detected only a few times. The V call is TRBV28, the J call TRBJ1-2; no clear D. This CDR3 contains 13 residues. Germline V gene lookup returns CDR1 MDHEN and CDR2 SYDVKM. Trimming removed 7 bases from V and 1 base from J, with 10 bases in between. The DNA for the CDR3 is TGTGCCAGCACGGGAGGGAATAACTATGGCTACACCTTC. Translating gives CASTGGNNYGYTF.

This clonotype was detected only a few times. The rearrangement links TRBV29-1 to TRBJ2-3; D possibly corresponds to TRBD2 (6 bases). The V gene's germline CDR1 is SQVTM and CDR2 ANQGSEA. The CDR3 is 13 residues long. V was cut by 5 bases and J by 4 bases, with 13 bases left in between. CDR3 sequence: CSVPKGGADTQYF. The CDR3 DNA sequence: TGCAGCGTTCCTAAGGGAGGAGCAGATACGCAGTATTTT.

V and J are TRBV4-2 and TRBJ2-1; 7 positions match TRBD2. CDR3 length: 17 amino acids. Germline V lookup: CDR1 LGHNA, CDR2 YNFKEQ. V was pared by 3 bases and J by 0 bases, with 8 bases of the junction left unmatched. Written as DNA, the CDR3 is TGTGCCAGCAGCCACGATGCTCGCGGGAGCTCCTACAATGAGCAGTTCTTC. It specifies CASSHDARGSSYNEQFF.

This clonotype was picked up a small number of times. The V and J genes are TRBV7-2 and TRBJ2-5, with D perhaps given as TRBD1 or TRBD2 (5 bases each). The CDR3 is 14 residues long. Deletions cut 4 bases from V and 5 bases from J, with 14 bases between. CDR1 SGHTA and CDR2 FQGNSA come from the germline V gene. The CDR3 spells CASSSDRGRETQYF. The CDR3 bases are TGTGCCAGCAGCTCCGACCGGGGACGGGAGACCCAGTACTTC.

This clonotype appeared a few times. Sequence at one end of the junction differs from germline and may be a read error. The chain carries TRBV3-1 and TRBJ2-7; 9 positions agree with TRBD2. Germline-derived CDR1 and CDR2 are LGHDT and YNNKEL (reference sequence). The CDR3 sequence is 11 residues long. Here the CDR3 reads CASSHSGSMDF. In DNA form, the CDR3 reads TGTGCCAGCAGCCATAGCGGGAGCATGGACTTC.

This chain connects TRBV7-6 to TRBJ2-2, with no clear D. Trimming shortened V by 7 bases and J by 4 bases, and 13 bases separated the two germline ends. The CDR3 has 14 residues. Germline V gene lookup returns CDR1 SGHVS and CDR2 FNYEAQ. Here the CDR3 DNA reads TGTGCCAGCACCGATCCGACCGGCACCGGGGAGCTGTTTTTT. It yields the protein CASTDPTGTGELFF.

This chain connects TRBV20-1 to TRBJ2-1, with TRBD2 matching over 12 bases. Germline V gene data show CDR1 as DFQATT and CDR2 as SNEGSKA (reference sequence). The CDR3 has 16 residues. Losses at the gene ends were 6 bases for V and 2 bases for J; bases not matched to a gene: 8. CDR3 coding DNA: TGCAGTGCCCTCGGGCTAGCGGGAGGGACCTACAATGAGCAGTTCTTC. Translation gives CSALGLAGGTYNEQFF.

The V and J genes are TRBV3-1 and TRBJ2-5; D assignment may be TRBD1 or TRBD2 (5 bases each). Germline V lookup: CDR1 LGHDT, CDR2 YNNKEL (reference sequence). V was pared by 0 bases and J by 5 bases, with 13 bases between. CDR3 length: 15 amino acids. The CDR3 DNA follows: TGTGCCAGCAGCCAAGATCTGTGGGACCGGGAGACCCAGTACTTC. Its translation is CASSQDLWDRETQYF.

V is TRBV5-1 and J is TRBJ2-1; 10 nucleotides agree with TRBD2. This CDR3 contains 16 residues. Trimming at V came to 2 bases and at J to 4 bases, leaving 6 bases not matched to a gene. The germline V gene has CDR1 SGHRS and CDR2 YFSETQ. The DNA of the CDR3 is TGCGCCAGCAGCTTAATAGCGGGGGGCCCGTACAATGAGCAGTTCTTC. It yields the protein CASSLIAGGPYNEQFF.

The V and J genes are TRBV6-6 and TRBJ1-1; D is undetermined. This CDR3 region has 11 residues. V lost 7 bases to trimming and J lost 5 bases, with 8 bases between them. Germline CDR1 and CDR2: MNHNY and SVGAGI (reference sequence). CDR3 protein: CASTVETEAFF. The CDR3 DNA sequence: TGTGCCAGCACAGTCGAAACTGAAGCTTTCTTT.

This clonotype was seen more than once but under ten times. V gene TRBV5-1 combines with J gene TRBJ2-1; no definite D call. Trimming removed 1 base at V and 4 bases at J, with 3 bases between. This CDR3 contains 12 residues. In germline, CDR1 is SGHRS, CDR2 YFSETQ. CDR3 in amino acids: CASSLFYNEQFF. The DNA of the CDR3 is TGCGCCAGCAGCTTGTTTTACAATGAGCAGTTCTTC.

The CDR3 reads CASRELDAHNNVLTF. The CDR3 DNA sequence: TGCGCCAGCAGAGAGCTGGACGCCCACAACAACGTCCTGACTTTC. The rearrangement joins TRBV5-1 to TRBJ2-6; no clear D gene. This CDR3 spans 15 amino acids. Germline V CDR1 and CDR2: SGHRS, YFSETQ. Trimming left V 5 bases short and J 9 bases short, with 18 bases between.

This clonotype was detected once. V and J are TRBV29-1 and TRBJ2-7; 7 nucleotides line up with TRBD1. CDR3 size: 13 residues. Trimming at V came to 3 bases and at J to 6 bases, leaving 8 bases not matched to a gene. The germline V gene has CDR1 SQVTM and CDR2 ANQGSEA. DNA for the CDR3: TGCAGCGTTGAGGAAGCAGGGGACAGCGAGCAGTACTTC. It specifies CSVEEAGDSEQYF.